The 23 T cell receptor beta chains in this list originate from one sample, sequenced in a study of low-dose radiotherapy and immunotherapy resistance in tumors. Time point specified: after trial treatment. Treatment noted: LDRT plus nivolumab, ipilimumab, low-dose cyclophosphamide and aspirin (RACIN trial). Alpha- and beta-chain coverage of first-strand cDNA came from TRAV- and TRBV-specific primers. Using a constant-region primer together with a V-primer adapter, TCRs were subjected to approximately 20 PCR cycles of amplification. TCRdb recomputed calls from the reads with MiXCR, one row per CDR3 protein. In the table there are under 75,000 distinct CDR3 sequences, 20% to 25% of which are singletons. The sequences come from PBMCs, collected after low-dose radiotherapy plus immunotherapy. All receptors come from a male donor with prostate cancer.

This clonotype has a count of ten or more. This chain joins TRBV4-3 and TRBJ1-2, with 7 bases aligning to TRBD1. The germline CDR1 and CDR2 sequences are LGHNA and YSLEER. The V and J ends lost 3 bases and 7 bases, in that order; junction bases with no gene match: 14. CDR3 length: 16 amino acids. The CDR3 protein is CASSQHRDSVVSGYTF. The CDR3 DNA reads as TGCGCCAGCAGCCAGCACCGGGACAGTGTTGTGAGTGGCTACACCTTC.

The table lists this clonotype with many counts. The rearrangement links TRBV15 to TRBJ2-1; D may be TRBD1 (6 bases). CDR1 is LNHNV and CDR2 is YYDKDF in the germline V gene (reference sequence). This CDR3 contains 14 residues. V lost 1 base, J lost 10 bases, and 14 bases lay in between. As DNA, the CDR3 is TGTGCCACCAGCAGAGCCGAAACAGGGCCGGAGCAGTTCTTC. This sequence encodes CATSRAETGPEQFF.

This CDR3 reads CASSHLDSYGYTF. CDR3 coding DNA: TGTGCCAGCAGCCATTTGGACAGCTATGGCTACACCTTC. This chain links TRBV7-6 with TRBJ1-2, with D possibly TRBD1 on 6 matching bases. Germline CDR1 and CDR2: SGHVS and FNYEAQ. V lost 5 bases and J 4 bases, leaving 11 bases between the germline ends. This CDR3 contains 13 residues. The variable domain in full, completed from reference TRBV7-6 and TRBJ1-2, reads GAGVSQSPRYKVTKRGQDVALRCDPISGHVSLYWYRQALGQGPEFLTYFNYEAQQDKSGLPNDRFSAERPEGSISTLTIQRTEQRDSAMYRCASSHLDSYGYTFGSGTRLTVV.

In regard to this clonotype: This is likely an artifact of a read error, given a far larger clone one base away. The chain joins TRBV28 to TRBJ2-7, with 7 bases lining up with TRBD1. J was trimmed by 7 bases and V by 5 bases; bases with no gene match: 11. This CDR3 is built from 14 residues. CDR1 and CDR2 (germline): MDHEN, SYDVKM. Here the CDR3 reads CASSPRTGDNEQYF. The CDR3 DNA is TGTGCCAGCAGTCCTCGGACAGGCGACAATGAGCAGTACTTC. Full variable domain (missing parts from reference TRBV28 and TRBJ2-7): DVKVTQSSRYLVKRTGEKVFLECVQDMDHENMFWYRQDPGLGLRLIYFSYDVKMKEKGDIPEGYSVSREKKERFSLILESASTNQTSMYLCASSPRTGDNEQYFGPGTRLTVT.

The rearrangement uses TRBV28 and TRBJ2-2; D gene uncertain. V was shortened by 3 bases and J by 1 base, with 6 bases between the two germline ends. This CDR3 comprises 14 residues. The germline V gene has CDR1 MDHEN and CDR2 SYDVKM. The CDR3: CASSFFQNTGELFF. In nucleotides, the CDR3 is TGTGCCAGCAGTTTTTTTCAGAACACCGGGGAGCTGTTTTTT.

CDR3 sequence: CASTLGPTSGPYEQYF. The CDR3 DNA is TGTGCCAGCACCCTAGGCCCGACTAGCGGGCCATACGAGCAGTACTTC. V is TRBV12-3 or TRBV12-4 and J is TRBJ2-7; 10 nucleotides match TRBD2. With V trimmed by 7 bases and J by 4 bases, 13 bases remained unmatched. The CDR3 runs 16 residues.

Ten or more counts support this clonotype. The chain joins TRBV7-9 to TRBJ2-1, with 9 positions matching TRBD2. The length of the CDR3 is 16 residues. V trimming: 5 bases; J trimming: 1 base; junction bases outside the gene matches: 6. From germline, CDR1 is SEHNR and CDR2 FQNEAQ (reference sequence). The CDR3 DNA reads TGTGCCAGCAGCGCTCCTAGCGGGATGTCCTACAATGAGCAGTTCTTC. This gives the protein CASSAPSGMSYNEQFF. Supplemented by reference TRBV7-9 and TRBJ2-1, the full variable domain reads DTGVSQNPRHKITKRGQNVTFRCDPISEHNRLYWYRQTLGQGPEFLTYFQNEAQLEKSRLLSDRFSAERPKGSFSTLEIQRTEQGDSAMYLCASSAPSGMSYNEQFFGPGTRLTVL.

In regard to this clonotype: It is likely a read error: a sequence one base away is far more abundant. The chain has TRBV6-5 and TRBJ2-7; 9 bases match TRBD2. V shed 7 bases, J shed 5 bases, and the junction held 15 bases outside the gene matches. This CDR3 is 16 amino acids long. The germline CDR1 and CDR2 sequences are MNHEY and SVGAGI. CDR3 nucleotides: TGTGCCAGCAATAACCTGGCTAGGCGGGAGGGTAACGAGCAGTACTTC. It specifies CASNNLARREGNEQYF.

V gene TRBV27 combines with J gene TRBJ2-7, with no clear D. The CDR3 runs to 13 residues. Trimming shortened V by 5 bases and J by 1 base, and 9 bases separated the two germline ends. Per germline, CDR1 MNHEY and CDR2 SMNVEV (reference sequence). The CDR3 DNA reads TGTGCCAGCAGTCCCGCGCTTTCCTACGAGCAGTACTTC. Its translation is CASSPALSYEQYF.

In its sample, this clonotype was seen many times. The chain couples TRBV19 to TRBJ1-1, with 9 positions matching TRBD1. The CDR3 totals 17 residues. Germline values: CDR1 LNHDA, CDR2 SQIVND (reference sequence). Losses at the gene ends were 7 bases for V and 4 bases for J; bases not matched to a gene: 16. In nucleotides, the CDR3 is TGTGCCAGTAACAAGGAACAGGGGGCTTACTGGGGCACTGAAGCTTTCTTT. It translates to CASNKEQGAYWGTEAFF.

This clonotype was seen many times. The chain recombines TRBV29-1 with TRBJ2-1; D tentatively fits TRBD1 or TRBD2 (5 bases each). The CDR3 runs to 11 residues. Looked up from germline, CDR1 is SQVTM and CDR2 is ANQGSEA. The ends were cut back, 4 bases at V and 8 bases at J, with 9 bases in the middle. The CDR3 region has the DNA TGCAGCGTTGGGGGGAAGGATGAGCAGTTCTTC. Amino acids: CSVGGKDEQFF.

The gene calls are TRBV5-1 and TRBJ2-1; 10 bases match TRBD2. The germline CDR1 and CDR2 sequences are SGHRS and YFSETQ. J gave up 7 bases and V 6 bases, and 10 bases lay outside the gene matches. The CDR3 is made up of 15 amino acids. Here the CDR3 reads CASNLAGDWRNEQFF. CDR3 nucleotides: TGCGCCAGCAACCTAGCGGGAGATTGGAGAAATGAGCAGTTCTTC.

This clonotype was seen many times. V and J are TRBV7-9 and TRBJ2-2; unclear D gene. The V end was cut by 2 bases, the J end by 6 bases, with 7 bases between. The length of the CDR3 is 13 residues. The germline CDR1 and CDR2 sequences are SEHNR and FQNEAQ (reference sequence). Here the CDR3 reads CASSLSGPGELFF. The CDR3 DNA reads TGTGCCAGCAGCTTATCAGGTCCCGGGGAGCTGTTTTTT.

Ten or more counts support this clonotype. In DNA form, the CDR3 reads TGTGCCAGCAGGAGAACCGGGGAGCTGTTTTTT. It yields the protein CASRRTGELFF. This chain uses TRBV7-2 with TRBJ2-2; the D is unclear. V lost 6 bases and J lost 5, with 4 bases in between. CDR3 length equals 11 residues. CDR1 is SGHTA, CDR2 FQGNSA, per germline.

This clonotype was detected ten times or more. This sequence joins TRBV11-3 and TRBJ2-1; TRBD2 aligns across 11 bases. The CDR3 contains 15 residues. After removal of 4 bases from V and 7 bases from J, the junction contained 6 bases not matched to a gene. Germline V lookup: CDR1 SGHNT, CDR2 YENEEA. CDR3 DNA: TGTGCCAGCAGCTCCACTAGCGGGGGCCTAAATGAGCAGTTCTTC. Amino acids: CASSSTSGGLNEQFF.

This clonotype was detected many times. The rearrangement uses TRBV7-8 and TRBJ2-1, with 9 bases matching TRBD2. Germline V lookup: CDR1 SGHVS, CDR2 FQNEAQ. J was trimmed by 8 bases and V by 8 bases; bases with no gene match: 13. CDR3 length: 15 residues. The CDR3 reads CASGSVRGGLHEQFF. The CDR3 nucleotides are TGTGCCAGCGGGTCGGTGCGGGGGGGCCTCCATGAGCAGTTCTTC. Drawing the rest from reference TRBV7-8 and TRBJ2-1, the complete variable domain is GAGVSQSPRYKVAKRGQDVALRCDPISGHVSLFWYQQALGQGPEFLTYFQNEAQLDKSGLPSDRFFAERPEGSVSTLKIQRTQQEDSAVYLCASGSVRGGLHEQFFGPGTRLTVL.

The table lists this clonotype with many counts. CDR3 loop: CSASTSTSGNNEQFF. The CDR3 coding sequence is TGCAGTGCGAGTACTTCGACTAGCGGAAACAATGAGCAGTTCTTC. The chain combines TRBV20-1 with TRBJ2-1; 9 bases align to TRBD2. Germline V gives CDR1 DFQATT, CDR2 SNEGSKA (reference sequence). The CDR3 sequence is 15 residues long. J was trimmed by 5 bases and V by 6 bases; bases with no gene match: 11.

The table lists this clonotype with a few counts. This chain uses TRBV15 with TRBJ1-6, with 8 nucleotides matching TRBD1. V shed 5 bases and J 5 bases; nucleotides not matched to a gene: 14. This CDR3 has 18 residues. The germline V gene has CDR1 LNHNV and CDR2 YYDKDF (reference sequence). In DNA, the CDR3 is TGTGCCACCAGCGAAGTAACCCCTAACAGGGGGAATAATTCACCCCTCCACTTT. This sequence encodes CATSEVTPNRGNNSPLHF.

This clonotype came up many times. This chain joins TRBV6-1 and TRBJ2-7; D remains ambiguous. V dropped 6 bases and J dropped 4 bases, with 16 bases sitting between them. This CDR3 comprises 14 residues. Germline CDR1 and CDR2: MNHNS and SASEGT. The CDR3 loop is CASRTGRFTYEQYF. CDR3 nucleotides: TGTGCCAGCAGGACGGGCAGGTTCACATACGAGCAGTACTTC.

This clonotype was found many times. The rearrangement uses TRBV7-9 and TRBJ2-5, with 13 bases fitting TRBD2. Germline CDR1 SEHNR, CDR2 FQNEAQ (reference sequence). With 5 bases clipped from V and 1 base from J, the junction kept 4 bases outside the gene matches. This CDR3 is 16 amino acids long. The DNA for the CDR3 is TGTGCCAGCAGCACCGGACTAGCGGGAGTCCAAGAGACCCAGTACTTC. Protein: CASSTGLAGVQETQYF.

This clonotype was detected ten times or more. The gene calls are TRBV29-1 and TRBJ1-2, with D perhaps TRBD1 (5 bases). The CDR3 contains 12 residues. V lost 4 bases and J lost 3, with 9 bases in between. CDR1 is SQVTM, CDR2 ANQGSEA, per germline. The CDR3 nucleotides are TGCAGCGTTGTTCAGGGTGACTATGGCTACACCTTC. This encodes CSVVQGDYGYTF.

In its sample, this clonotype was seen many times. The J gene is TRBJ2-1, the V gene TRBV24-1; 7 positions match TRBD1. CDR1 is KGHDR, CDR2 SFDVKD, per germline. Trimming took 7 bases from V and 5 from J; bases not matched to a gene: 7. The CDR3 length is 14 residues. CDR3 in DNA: TGTGCCACCAGCGACAGGGAAGCCGACAATGAGCAGTTCTTC. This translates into CATSDREADNEQFF.

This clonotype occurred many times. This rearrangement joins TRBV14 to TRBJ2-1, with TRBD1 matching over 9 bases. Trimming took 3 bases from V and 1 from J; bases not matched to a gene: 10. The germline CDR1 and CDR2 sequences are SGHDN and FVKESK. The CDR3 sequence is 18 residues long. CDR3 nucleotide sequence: TGTGCCAGCAGCCACATTCTCTACAGGGGGCGTTCCTACAATGAGCAGTTCTTC. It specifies CASSHILYRGRSYNEQFF.